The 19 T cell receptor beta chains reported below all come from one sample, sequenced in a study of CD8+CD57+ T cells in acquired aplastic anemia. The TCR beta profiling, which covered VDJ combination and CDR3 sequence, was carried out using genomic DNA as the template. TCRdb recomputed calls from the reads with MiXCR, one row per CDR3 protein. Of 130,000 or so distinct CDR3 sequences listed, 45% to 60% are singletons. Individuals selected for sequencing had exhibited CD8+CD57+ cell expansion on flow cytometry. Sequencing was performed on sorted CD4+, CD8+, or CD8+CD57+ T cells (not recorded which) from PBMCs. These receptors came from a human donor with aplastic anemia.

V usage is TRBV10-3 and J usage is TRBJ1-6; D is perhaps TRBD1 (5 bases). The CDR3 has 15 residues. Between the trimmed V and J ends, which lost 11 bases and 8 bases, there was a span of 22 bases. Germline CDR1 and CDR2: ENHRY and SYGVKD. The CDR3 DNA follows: TGTGCCTCAGGACAAATGGGCCGGGGAGATTCACCCCTCCACTTT. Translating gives CASGQMGRGDSPLHF.

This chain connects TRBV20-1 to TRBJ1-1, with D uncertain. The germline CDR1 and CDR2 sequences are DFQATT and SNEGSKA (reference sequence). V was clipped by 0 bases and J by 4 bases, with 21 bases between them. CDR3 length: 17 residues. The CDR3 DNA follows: TGCAGTGCTAGAGATTCTGCCGTGATGGGCCGGGGCACTGAAGCTTTCTTT. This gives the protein CSARDSAVMGRGTEAFF.

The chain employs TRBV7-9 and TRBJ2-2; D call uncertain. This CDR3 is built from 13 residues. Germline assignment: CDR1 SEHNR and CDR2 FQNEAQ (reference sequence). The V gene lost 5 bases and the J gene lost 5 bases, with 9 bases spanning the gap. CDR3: CASSLLATGELFF. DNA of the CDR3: TGTGCCAGCAGCCTCCTTGCTACCGGGGAGCTGTTTTTT.

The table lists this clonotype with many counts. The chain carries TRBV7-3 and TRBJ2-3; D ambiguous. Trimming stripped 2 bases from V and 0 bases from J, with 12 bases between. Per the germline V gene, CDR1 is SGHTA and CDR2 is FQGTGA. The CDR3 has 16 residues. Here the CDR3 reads CASSLGLFPSTDTQYF. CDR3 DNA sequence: TGTGCCAGCAGCTTAGGGCTTTTCCCCAGCACAGATACGCAGTATTTT.

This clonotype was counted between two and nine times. The CDR3 sequence is CATSDDRGRSNQPQHF. The DNA for the CDR3 is TGTGCCACCAGTGATGACAGGGGGCGAAGCAATCAGCCCCAGCATTTT. The rearrangement uses TRBV24-1 and TRBJ1-5, with 10 bases identical to TRBD1. Per germline, CDR1 KGHDR and CDR2 SFDVKD. V lost 3 bases and J lost 1; bases outside the gene matches: 2. The CDR3 runs to 16 residues.

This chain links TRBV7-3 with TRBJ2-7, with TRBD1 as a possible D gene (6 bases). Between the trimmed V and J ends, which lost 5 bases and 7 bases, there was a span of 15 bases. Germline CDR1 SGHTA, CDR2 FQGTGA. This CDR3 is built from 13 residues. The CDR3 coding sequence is TGTGCCAGCAGCCCACGAGAAGGGGGAGAGCAGTACTTC. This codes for CASSPREGGEQYF.

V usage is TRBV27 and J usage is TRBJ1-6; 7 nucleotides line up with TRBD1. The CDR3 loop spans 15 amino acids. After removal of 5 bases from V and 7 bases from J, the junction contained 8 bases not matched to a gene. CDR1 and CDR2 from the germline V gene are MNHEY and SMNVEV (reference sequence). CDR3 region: CASSHRQGQNSPLHF. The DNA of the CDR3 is TGTGCCAGCAGTCACCGACAGGGACAAAATTCACCCCTCCACTTT.

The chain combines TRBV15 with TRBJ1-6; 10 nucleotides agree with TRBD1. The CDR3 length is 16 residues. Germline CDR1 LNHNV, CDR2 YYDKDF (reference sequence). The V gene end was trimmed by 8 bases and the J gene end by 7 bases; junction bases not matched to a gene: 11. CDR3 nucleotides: TGTGCCACCGGATCCACGCGGACAGGGGGGAATTCACCCCTCCACTTT. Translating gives CATGSTRTGGNSPLHF.

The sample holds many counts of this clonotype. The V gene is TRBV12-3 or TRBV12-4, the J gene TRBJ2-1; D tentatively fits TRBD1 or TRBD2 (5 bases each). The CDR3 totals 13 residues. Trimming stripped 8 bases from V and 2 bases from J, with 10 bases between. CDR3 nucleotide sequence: TGTGCCAGCGGAGGACACCCCTACAATGAGCAGTTCTTC. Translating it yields CASGGHPYNEQFF.

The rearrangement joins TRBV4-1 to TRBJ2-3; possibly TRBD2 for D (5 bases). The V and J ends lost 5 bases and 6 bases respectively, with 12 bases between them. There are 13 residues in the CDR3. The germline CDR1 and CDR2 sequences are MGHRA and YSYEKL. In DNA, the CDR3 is TGCGCCAGCAGCACGCGGACTCGGGATACGCAGTATTTT. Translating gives CASSTRTRDTQYF.

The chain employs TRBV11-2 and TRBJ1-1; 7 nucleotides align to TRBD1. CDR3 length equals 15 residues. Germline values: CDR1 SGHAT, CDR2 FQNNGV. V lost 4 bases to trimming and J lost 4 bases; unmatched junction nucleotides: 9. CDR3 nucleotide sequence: TGTGCCAGCAGCTCAGACAGGGCGAAGTTCACTGAAGCTTTCTTT. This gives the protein CASSSDRAKFTEAFF.

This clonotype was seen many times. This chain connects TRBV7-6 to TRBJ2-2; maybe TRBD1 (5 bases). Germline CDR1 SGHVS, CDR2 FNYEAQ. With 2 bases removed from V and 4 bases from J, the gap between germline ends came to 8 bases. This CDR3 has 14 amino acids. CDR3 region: CASSLLQVTGELFF. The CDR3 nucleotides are TGTGCCAGCAGCTTATTACAGGTCACCGGGGAGCTGTTTTTT.

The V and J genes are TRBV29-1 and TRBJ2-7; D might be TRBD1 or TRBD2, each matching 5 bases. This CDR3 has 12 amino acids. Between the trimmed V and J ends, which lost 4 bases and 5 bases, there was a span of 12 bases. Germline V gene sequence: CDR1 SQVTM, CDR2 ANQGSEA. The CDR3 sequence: CSVGPGPHEQYF. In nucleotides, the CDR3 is TGCAGCGTTGGGCCGGGACCGCACGAGCAGTACTTC.

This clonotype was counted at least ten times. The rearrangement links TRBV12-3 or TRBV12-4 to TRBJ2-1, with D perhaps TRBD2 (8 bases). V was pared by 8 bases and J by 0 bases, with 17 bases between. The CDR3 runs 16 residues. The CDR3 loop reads CASQRGTVSSYNEQFF. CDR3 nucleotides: TGTGCCAGCCAGCGGGGGACAGTAAGCTCCTACAATGAGCAGTTCTTC.

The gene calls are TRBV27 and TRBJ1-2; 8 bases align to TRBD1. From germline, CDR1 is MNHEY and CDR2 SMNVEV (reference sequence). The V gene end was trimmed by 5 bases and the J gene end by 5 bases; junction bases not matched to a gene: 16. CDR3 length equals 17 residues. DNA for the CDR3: TGTGCCAGCAGTCCGCTAAGAACAGGGGGAAACCCATATGGCTACACCTTC. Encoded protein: CASSPLRTGGNPYGYTF.

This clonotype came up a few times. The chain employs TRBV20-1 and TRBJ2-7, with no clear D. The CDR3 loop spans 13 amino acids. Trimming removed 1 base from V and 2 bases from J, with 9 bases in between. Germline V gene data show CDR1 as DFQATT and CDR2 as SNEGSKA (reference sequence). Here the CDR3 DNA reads TGCAGTGCTAGAGGGAACCCCACCTACGAGCAGTACTTC. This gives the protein CSARGNPTYEQYF.

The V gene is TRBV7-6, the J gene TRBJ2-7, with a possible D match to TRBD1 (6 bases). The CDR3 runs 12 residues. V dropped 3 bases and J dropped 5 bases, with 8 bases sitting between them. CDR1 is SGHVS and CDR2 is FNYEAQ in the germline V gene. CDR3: CASSFRTDEQYF. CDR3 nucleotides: TGTGCCAGCAGCTTTAGGACAGACGAGCAGTACTTC.

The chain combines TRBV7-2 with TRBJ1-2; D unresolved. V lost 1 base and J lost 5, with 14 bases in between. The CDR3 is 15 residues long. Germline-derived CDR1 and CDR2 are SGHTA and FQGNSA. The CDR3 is CASSLVGSTAYGYTF. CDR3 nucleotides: TGTGCCAGCAGCTTAGTCGGCAGCACCGCTTATGGCTACACCTTC.

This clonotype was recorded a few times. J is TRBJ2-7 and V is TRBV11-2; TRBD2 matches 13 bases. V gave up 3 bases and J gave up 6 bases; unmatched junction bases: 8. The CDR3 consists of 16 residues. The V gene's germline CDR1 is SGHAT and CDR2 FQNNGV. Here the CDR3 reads CASSLDGLAGAVEQYF. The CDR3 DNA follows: TGTGCCAGCAGCTTGGACGGACTAGCGGGAGCTGTCGAGCAGTACTTC.